The clone carrying this T cell receptor beta chain appeared a few times. From the RACE reads, TCRdb called clonotypes with MiXCR, one entry per CDR3 protein. The data show 300,000 to 450,000 distinct CDR3 sequences, about 4.4% seen once. These data originate in a study of human T cells and chemical hapten exposure. Germline V gives CDR1 MNHEY, CDR2 SVGEGT. V lost 8 bases, J lost 10 bases, and 12 bases lay in between. The CDR3 contains 11 residues. Documented time point: patch test 1, 2 weeks after DPC sensitization. Treatment reported: therapeutic diphenylcyclopropenone sensitization with weekly scalp DPC.

This sequence was found in a woman aged 45-60 years with alopecia areata. Some clones in this sample may be carry-over from other donors' samples. Specimen: whole blood, collected in connection with sensitization to the hapten diphenylcyclopropenone (DPC). The V gene is TRBV6-2 or TRBV6-3, the J gene TRBJ2-1; D might be TRBD2 (6 bases). The CDR3 sequence: CASLWGDEQFF. DNA of the CDR3: TGTGCCAGCCTTTGGGGGGACGAGCAGTTCTTC.